The 21 T cell receptor beta chains in this list originate from one sample, sequenced in a study of CD8+ T cells in alopecia areata. RNA was extracted and reverse transcribed into cDNA as the sequencing template. Sequencing used immunoSEQ multiplex PCR; TCRdb keeps in-frame clones, though not all of them. The sample contains roughly 140,000 clones, approximately 56% of which appear only once. Sequenced input: CD8+ T cells sorted from blood. The receptor source for this set is a human donor in good health.

The V and J genes are TRBV27 and TRBJ2-7, with D maybe TRBD1 (6 bases). The ends were cut back, 6 bases at V and 6 bases at J, with 18 bases in the middle. From germline, CDR1 is MNHEY and CDR2 SMNVEV (reference sequence). The CDR3 has 14 residues. CDR3 sequence: CASRQPGQLGEQYF. CDR3 sequence (DNA): TGTGCCAGCAGGCAACCGGGACAACTGGGCGAGCAGTACTTC.

The chain links TRBV5-6 to TRBJ1-2; tentative D call: TRBD1 (6 bases). CDR3 length equals 12 residues. The germline gives CDR1 SGHDT, CDR2 YYEEEE. Deletions cut 2 bases from V and 9 bases from J, with 11 bases between. CDR3 sequence reads: CASSLGGARYTF. CDR3 nucleotides: TGTGCCAGCAGCTTAGGGGGGGCACGCTACACCTTC.

This rearrangement joins TRBV4-1 to TRBJ2-1; D is unresolved. Per germline, CDR1 MGHRA and CDR2 YSYEKL. Deletions cut 1 base from V and 6 bases from J, with 4 bases between. CDR3 size: 12 residues. For the CDR3, the DNA is TGCGCCAGCAGCCAAGGTTCCAATGAGCAGTTCTTC. Its protein is CASSQGSNEQFF.

This sequence joins TRBV30 and TRBJ1-1; D unclear. CDR3 size: 12 residues. The germline CDR1 and CDR2 sequences are GTSNPN and SVGIG (reference sequence). Trimming shortened V by 2 bases and J by 1 base, and 5 bases separated the two germline ends. In DNA, the CDR3 is TGTGCCTGGAGTCCAACGAACACTGAAGCTTTCTTT. Its translation: CAWSPTNTEAFF.

A few counts support this clone. This rearrangement joins TRBV29-1 to TRBJ2-6; maybe TRBD2 (5 bases). The CDR3 spans 17 residues. Trimming took 7 bases from V and 1 from J, leaving 20 bases between them. Germline CDR1 SQVTM, CDR2 ANQGSEA. CDR3 region: CSASTRSHPSGANVLTF. Here the CDR3 DNA reads TGCAGCGCTAGCACACGATCCCATCCTTCTGGGGCCAACGTCCTGACTTTC.

This clone has just a few counts. V is TRBV19 and J is TRBJ2-2, with 13 bases that match TRBD2. V lost 7 bases to trimming and J lost 1 base; unmatched junction nucleotides: 3. The CDR3 loop spans 16 amino acids. Germline V lookup: CDR1 LNHDA, CDR2 SQIVND (reference sequence). CDR3 residues: CASTRLAGGNTGELFF. For the CDR3, the DNA is TGTGCCAGTACCCGACTAGCGGGAGGGAACACCGGGGAGCTGTTTTTT.

There are a few counts of this clone. CDR3 DNA: TGTGCCACCCACACGGGGGGTTCGACGGGCTACACCTTC. This sequence encodes CATHTGGSTGYTF. The rearrangement uses TRBV2 and TRBJ1-2, with a weak D call TRBD1 (5 bases). This CDR3 has 13 amino acids. The germline V gene has CDR1 SNHLY and CDR2 FYNNEI. V lost 10 bases and J 8 bases, leaving 20 bases between the germline ends. Looking up the rest from reference TRBV2 and TRBJ1-2 gives the full variable domain: EPEVTQTPSHQVTQMGQEVILRCVPISNHLYFYWYRQILGQKVEFLVSFYNNEISEKSEIFDDQFSVERPDGSNFTLKIRSTKLEDSAMYFCATHTGGSTGYTFGSGTRLTVV.

This sequence joins TRBV6-5 and TRBJ1-3; D perhaps matches TRBD1 (5 bases). V lost 6 bases and J lost 6, with 15 bases in between. Per germline, CDR1 MNHEY and CDR2 SVGAGI. This CDR3 has 14 amino acids. The CDR3: CASSPGLGLNTIYF. CDR3 nucleotide sequence: TGTGCCAGCAGCCCAGGGCTTGGATTAAACACCATATATTTT.

This sequence joins TRBV5-1 and TRBJ2-7; perhaps TRBD2 as D (5 bases). The CDR3 length is 14 residues. V gave up 0 bases and J gave up 4 bases, with 11 bases separating them. The germline CDR1 and CDR2 sequences are SGHRS and YFSETQ. The CDR3 is CASSLGGPGYEQYF. The CDR3 DNA reads as TGCGCCAGCAGCTTGGGAGGGCCGGGGTACGAGCAGTACTTC.

The V call is TRBV7-9, the J call TRBJ2-2; no definite D call. CDR3 length: 13 amino acids. V lost 7 bases to trimming and J lost 5 bases, with 11 bases between them. Germline lookup yields CDR1 SEHNR and CDR2 FQNEAQ (reference sequence). The CDR3 nucleotides are TGTGCCAGCAACGTGGGTCGTACCGGGGAGCTGTTTTTT. Its translation is CASNVGRTGELFF. Using reference TRBV7-9 and TRBJ2-2 for the parts outside the CDR3, the full variable domain is DTGVSQNPRHKITKRGQNVTFRCDPISEHNRLYWYRQTLGQGPEFLTYFQNEAQLEKSRLLSDRFSAERPKGSFSTLEIQRTEQGDSAMYLCASNVGRTGELFFGEGSRLTVL.

On this clone: Relative to the germline gene, one junction end is altered; a read error may explain this. The chain is built from TRBV4-1 and TRBJ2-1, with 13 nucleotides matching TRBD2. The germline V gene has CDR1 MGHRA and CDR2 YSYEKL. CDR3 length equals 13 residues. The chain's CDR3 is CASSLTSGRAEVF. The CDR3, as DNA: TGCGCCAGCAGCCTAACTAGCGGGAGGGCCGAGGTCTTC.

V is TRBV9 and J is TRBJ2-7, with 11 bases aligning to TRBD2. Per the germline V gene, CDR1 is SGDLS and CDR2 is YYNGEE. The junction had 6 bases not matched to a gene; V was cut back by 3 bases and J by 4 bases. CDR3 length equals 15 residues. CDR3 sequence (DNA): TGTGCCAGCAGCGCTACTAGCGGGAGTTGGTACGAGCAGTACTTC. It translates to CASSATSGSWYEQYF. The complete variable domain, with remaining parts taken from reference TRBV9 and TRBJ2-7, reads DSGVTQTPKHLITATGQRVTLRCSPRSGDLSVYWYQQSLDQGLQFLIQYYNGEERAKGNILERFSAQQFPDLHSELNLSSLELGDSALYFCASSATSGSWYEQYFGPGTRLTVT.

The gene calls are TRBV9 and TRBJ1-2, with 8 bases aligning to TRBD1. The CDR3 loop spans 15 amino acids. CDR1 is SGDLS and CDR2 is YYNGEE in the germline V gene. Trimming removed 3 bases from V and 7 bases from J; junction bases left unmatched: 11. Here the CDR3 reads CASSGAGSGTGGYTF. DNA for the CDR3: TGTGCCAGCAGCGGAGCGGGATCCGGGACAGGTGGCTACACCTTC. Filled out from reference TRBV9 and TRBJ1-2, the complete variable domain reads DSGVTQTPKHLITATGQRVTLRCSPRSGDLSVYWYQQSLDQGLQFLIQYYNGEERAKGNILERFSAQQFPDLHSELNLSSLELGDSALYFCASSGAGSGTGGYTFGSGTRLTVV.

CDR3 sequence (DNA): TGCGCCAGCAGCCAAATCAGAAGCGGGCGAATATACACCGGGGAGCTGTTTTTT. Its protein product is CASSQIRSGRIYTGELFF. The chain combines TRBV4-1 with TRBJ2-2; D possibly corresponds to TRBD2 (6 bases). Germline CDR1 and CDR2: MGHRA and YSYEKL. Between the trimmed V and J ends, which lost 2 bases and 3 bases, there was a span of 19 bases. This CDR3 region has 18 residues.

This clone was counted a few times. The rearrangement joins TRBV29-1 to TRBJ2-5, with D possibly being TRBD2 (6 bases). The ends were cut back, 8 bases at V and 3 bases at J, with 16 bases in the middle. The CDR3 consists of 13 residues. Looked up from germline, CDR1 is SQVTM and CDR2 is ANQGSEA. CDR3 bases: TGCAGCCCGACTAGGGGAATAGAAGAGACCCAGTACTTC. It encodes CSPTRGIEETQYF.

The chain uses TRBV9 and TRBJ2-5; 7 bases align to TRBD1. The CDR3 runs to 15 residues. Germline CDR1 and CDR2: SGDLS and YYNGEE. Trimming at V came to 4 bases and at J to 1 base, leaving 7 bases not matched to a gene. The CDR3 region has the DNA TGTGCCAGCAGCCCCGAGGGGGCACGCCAAGAGACCCAGTACTTC. As protein: CASSPEGARQETQYF.

The rearrangement uses TRBV27 and TRBJ2-1; possibly TRBD2 for D (6 bases). Germline V CDR1 and CDR2: MNHEY, SMNVEV (reference sequence). Trimming removed 4 bases from V and 6 bases from J, with 13 bases in between. This CDR3 spans 14 amino acids. CDR3 DNA sequence: TGTGCCAGCAGTTACGGGACTCCCATCAATGAGCAGTTCTTC. Protein: CASSYGTPINEQFF.

The chain recombines TRBV9 with TRBJ2-7; 7 nucleotides align to TRBD2. Germline CDR1 SGDLS, CDR2 YYNGEE. This CDR3 has 14 residues. The J segment lost 6 bases and the V segment lost 4 bases, leaving 10 bases of the junction unmatched. This CDR3 reads CASSQGEGRSEQYF. CDR3 nucleotide sequence: TGTGCCAGCAGCCAAGGGGAGGGCCGCTCCGAGCAGTACTTC.

The J gene is TRBJ2-7, the V gene TRBV28, with TRBD2 matching 9 bases. The CDR3 extends over 13 amino acids. The V gene's germline CDR1 is MDHEN and CDR2 SYDVKM. Trimming cost V 8 bases and J 5 bases; bases outside gene matches: 7. The CDR3 nucleotides are TGTGCCAGCGAGGTAGCGGGAGCCAACGAGCAGTACTTC. Translation gives CASEVAGANEQYF.

This clone was recorded a few times. The V gene is TRBV7-8, the J gene TRBJ2-1; TRBD1 might be the D (5 bases). This CDR3 is built from 11 residues. Germline CDR1 SGHVS, CDR2 FQNEAQ. Deletions cut 8 bases from V and 12 bases from J, with 14 bases between. The CDR3 spells CASVGHGGQFF. The CDR3 DNA is TGTGCCAGCGTGGGGCATGGTGGGCAGTTCTTC.

This chain connects TRBV2 to TRBJ2-1; D unresolved. V was shortened by 2 bases and J by 5 bases, with 7 bases between the two germline ends. CDR1 and CDR2 from the germline V gene are SNHLY and FYNNEI. The CDR3 has 13 amino acids. CDR3 residues: CASSESLNNEQFF. The CDR3 nucleotides read TGTGCCAGCAGTGAAAGTCTAAACAATGAGCAGTTCTTC.